This T cell receptor (beta chain) was documented in a study of metastatic and nonmetastatic thyroid tumors. Study in general: A comparison of repertoires was made across blood and tumor or nodule tissue from malignant and benign thyroid patients. Whole-study results and caveats: For both blood and tumor, malignant thyroid tumors reportedly showed significantly higher TCR beta diversity than benign nodules did.

In this sample, this clone turned up a few times. Its antigen is unknown. CDR3 length: 16 amino acids. Trimming pared 6 bases from V and 6 bases from J, leaving 20 bases between. Per the study methods: A papillary thyroid cancer distant-metastasis classifier was built from CDR3 differences across clinicopathological groups. MiXCR reprocessed the PCR reads for TCRdb. The V and J calls, along with clone size, are taken from TCRdb and not from the paper's own processing. The data hold some 37,000 clones, with less than 25% observed a single time. Not a single patient had been given any form of treatment at any point before undergoing thyroid surgery.

V and J are TRBV12-3 or TRBV12-4 and TRBJ2-2; D ambiguous. Material: blood. The TCR sequence derives from a female donor with papillary thyroid cancer or a benign thyroid nodule (not recorded which). Some clones in this sample may be carry-over from other donors' samples. The CDR3 sequence: CASSFHLGSAAGELFF. In DNA form, the CDR3 reads TGTGCCAGCAGCTTCCACCTGGGGTCCGCCGCCGGGGAGCTGTTTTTT.